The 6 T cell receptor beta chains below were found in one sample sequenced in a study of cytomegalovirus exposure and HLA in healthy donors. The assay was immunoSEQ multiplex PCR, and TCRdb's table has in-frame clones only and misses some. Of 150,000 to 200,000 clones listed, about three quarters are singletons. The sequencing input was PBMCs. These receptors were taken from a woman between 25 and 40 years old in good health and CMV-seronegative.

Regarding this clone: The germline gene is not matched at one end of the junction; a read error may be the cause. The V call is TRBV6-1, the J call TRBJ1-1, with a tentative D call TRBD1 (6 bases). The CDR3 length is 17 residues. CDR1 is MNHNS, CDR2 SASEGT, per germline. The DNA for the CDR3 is TGTGCCAGCATTGAACCTGCGTTAGGGGGACTGAACACTGAAGCTTTCTTT. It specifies CASIEPALGGLNTEAFF.

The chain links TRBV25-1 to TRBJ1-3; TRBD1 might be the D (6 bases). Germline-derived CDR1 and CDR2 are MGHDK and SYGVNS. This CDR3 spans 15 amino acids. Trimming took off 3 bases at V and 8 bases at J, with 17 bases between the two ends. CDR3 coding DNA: TGTGCCAGCAGTGACAGGGACCCTAACAGGGACACCATATATTTT. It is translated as CASSDRDPNRDTIYF. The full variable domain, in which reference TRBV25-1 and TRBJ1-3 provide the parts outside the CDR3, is EADIYQTPRYLVIGTGKKITLECSQTMGHDKMYWYQQDPGMELHLIHYSYGVNSTEKGDLSSESTVSRIRTEHFPLTLESARPSHTSQYLCASSDRDPNRDTIYFGEGSWLTVV.

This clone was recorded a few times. The CDR3 DNA is TGCGCCAGCAGCCTCGGGACAGGAAATTACGAGCAGTACTTC. Its protein product is CASSLGTGNYEQYF. The chain combines TRBV4-1 with TRBJ2-7; 8 nucleotides line up with TRBD1. The CDR3 contains 14 residues. After removal of 4 bases from V and 4 bases from J, the junction contained 6 bases not matched to a gene. Germline values: CDR1 MGHRA, CDR2 YSYEKL.

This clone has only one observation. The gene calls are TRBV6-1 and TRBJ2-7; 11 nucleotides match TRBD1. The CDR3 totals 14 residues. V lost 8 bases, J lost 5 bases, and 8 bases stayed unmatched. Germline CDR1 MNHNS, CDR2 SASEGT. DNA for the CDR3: TGTGCCAGCCACCCGGGACAGGGGGGTCACGAGCAGTACTTC. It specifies CASHPGQGGHEQYF.

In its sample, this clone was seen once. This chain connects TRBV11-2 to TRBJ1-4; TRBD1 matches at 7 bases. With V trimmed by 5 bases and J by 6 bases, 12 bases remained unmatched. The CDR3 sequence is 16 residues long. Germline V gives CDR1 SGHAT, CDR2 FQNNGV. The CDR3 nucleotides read TGTGCCAGCAGCCGACCCCCCGGGACAGTTCATGAAAAACTGTTTTTT. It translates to CASSRPPGTVHEKLFF.

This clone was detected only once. CDR3 residues: CASSLARTTRGELFF. CDR3 nucleotide sequence: TGTGCCAGCAGCTTAGCGAGAACTACCCGCGGGGAGCTGTTTTTT. This chain joins TRBV11-1 and TRBJ2-2; D gene unclear. The ends were cut back, 0 bases at V and 7 bases at J, with 12 bases in the middle. Germline lookup yields CDR1 SGHAT and CDR2 FQDESV (reference sequence). The CDR3 has 15 residues.